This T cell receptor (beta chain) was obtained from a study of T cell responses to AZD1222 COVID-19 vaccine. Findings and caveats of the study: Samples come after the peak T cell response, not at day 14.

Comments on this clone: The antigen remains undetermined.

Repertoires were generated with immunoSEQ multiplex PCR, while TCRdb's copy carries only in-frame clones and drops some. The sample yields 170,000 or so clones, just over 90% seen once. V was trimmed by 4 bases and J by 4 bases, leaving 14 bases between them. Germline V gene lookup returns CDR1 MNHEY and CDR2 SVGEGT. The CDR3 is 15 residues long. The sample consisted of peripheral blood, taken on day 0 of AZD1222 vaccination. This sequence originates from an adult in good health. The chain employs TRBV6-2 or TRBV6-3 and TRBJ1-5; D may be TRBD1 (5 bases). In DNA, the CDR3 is TGTGCCAGCAGTTTTGAGGGACGGACAAATCAGCCCCAGCATTTT. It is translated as CASSFEGRTNQPQHF.